This T cell receptor (beta chain) was retrieved from a study of OX40 agonist ivuxolimab in advanced cancers. For the study at large: Patients were dosed with the agonistic anti-OX40 (CD134) antibody ivuxolimab.

Repertoires were generated with immunoSEQ multiplex PCR, while TCRdb's copy carries only in-frame clones and drops some. The sample gives some 99,000 clones, around 91% of which show up once; around 1.6% is in the top ten. Findings of the study overall: In the 0.1 to 3.0 mg/kg range, CD4+ and CD8+ blood T cells had expanded clonally by week 6.

As regards this clone: Antigen specificity is unknown.

Autoimmune disease history or systemic immunosuppression meant exclusion. The CDR3 sequence is 14 residues long. Germline V gene sequence: CDR1 SNHLY, CDR2 FYNNEI. V lost 5 bases to trimming and J lost 7 bases, with 15 bases between them. The origin of this receptor is an adult with an advanced solid tumor such as melanoma, head and neck, liver or kidney cancer. The chain uses TRBV2 and TRBJ2-1; D unresolved. Here the sequenced sample was CD4+ or CD8+ T cells sorted from blood, taken in a trial of the OX40 agonist ivuxolimab. The CDR3 protein is CASSPNVVGNEQFF. As DNA, the CDR3 is TGTGCCAGCAGTCCTAACGTGGTGGGTAATGAGCAGTTCTTC.